Listed below are T cell receptor beta chains from one sample, sequenced in a study of regulatory T cells in long-lasting Graves disease. TCRdb processed the multiplex PCR reads anew with MiXCR; each CDR3 protein has one entry. The sample has hundreds of thousands of distinct CDR3 sequences; 12% are singletons. The same sample was also studied in work on T cells in Graves' hyperthyroidism and ophthalmopathy.

The source material was peripheral blood mononuclear cells (PBMCs), sampled at new diagnosis, from a patient treated with antithyroid drugs. These receptors were taken from a woman aged 30 to 39 with Graves disease. Each CDR3 is given with its conserved first and last residue. Each record gives: J gene, D gene, V gene, clone size, CDR3 DNA, CDR3 protein. The D gene is left open where the match is weak. Where a row states a size, it is once, few, many or the class of an expanded clone; other rows omit it.

TRBJ1-2 TRBD1 TRBV7-2 many TGTGCCAGCAGCTTAGCGGGACAGGGTGGCTACACCTTC CASSLAGQGGYTF
TRBJ2-1 TRBD2 TRBV3-1 few TGTGCCAGCAGTCCAAAAAGGGGAACTAGCGGTCACAATGAGCAGTTCTTC CASSPKRGTSGHNEQFF
TRBJ2-1 TRBD2 TRBV11-2 many TGTGCCAGCAGCAGAAGACGACTAGCGGGACTGAGAGGGCACAATGAGCAGTTCTTC CASSRRRLAGLRGHNEQFF
TRBJ2-6 TRBD2 TRBV7-2 many TGTGCCAGCACCCTAGCCCTAGCGGGAGTAGGTGGGGCCAACGTCCTGACTTTC CASTLALAGVGGANVLTF
TRBJ2-2 NA TRBV7-3 few TGTGCCAGCAGCTTAACCCGTGACAGCGCGAACACCGGGGAGCTGTTTTTT CASSLTRDSANTGELFF
TRBJ1-6 TRBD1 TRBV6-2/TRBV6-3 NA TGTGCCAGCAGGACAGGGAATTGGGCCTATAATTCACCCCTCCACTTT CASRTGNWAYNSPLHF
TRBJ2-5 NA TRBV7-2 many TGTGCCAGCAGCCTGGTCTTGGGTGTAGAGACCCAGTACTTC CASSLVLGVETQYF
TRBJ2-1 TRBD2 TRBV19 NA TGTGCCAGTAGTATTGGGGCGGGAGTAAAGGAGCAGTTCTTC CASSIGAGVKEQFF
TRBJ2-1 NA TRBV7-9 few TGTGCCAGCAGCTTAGTGGCGCGCTCCTACAATGAGCAGTTCTTC CASSLVARSYNEQFF
TRBJ1-1 NA TRBV10-3 many TGTGCCACCAAAGACGGGCCCACGAGGACTGAAGCTTTCTTT CATKDGPTRTEAFF
TRBJ1-1 TRBD1 TRBV7-9 NA TGTGCCAACAGCTTACAGGGGGCGAACACTGAAGCTTTCTTT CANSLQGANTEAFF
TRBJ1-3 NA TRBV4-1 NA TGCGCCAGCAGCCGTCAGGGTGGCTCTGGAAACGCCATATATTTT CASSRQGGSGNAIYF
TRBJ1-4 NA TRBV5-1 many TGCGCCAGCAGCTTGACAGTTACTAATGAAAAACTGTTTTTT CASSLTVTNEKLFF
TRBJ2-1 TRBD2 TRBV18 few TGTGCCAGCTCACCGCCGGGACTAGATTACAATGAGCAGTTCTTC CASSPPGLDYNEQFF